This passage covers 27 T cell receptor beta chains from one sample sequenced in a study of Graves' ophthalmopathy and Graves' hyperthyroidism. TCR beta CDR3 regions were amplified from RNA transcripts. The first-round RT-PCR employed HTBI primers together with the Qiagen OneStep RT-PCR kit. A multiplex PCR was then performed as the second round. MiXCR was run by TCRdb on the multiplex PCR reads, yielding one entry per CDR3 protein. The sample lists 260,000 or so distinct CDR3 sequences; around 42% were seen once. Sequencing used peripheral blood. These receptors originate from an adult man with Graves' ophthalmopathy.

The CDR3 reads CASSSPRQEQYF. In DNA form, the CDR3 reads TGTGCCAGCAGTTCTCCACGACAAGAGCAGTACTTC. The rearrangement joins TRBV28 to TRBJ2-7; D gene unclear. The CDR3 sequence is 12 residues long. V shed 4 bases and J shed 7 bases, with 11 bases lying between them. The germline CDR1 and CDR2 sequences are MDHEN and SYDVKM.

V and J are TRBV5-1 and TRBJ1-5; 8 bases are a match to TRBD1. CDR1 and CDR2 (germline): SGHRS, YFSETQ. The CDR3 contains 15 residues. V shed 0 bases, J shed 3 bases, and the junction held 2 bases outside the gene matches. In DNA, the CDR3 is TGCGCCAGCAGCTTGGGGGACAGGCCCAATCAGCCCCAGCATTTT. Translated: CASSLGDRPNQPQHF.

This clonotype was seen a few times. The genes are TRBV10-3 and TRBJ1-3, with D unresolved. The germline V and J ends were trimmed by 0 bases and 0 bases, with 15 bases remaining between them. From germline, CDR1 is ENHRY and CDR2 SYGVKD. There are 18 residues in the CDR3. CDR3: CAISESILRKISGNTIYF. CDR3 DNA sequence: TGTGCCATCAGTGAGTCGATACTCCGGAAGATCTCTGGAAACACCATATATTTT.

J is TRBJ1-5 and V is TRBV7-2; 7 positions agree with TRBD1. Germline V gene lookup returns CDR1 SGHTA and CDR2 FQGNSA. V gave up 3 bases and J gave up 7 bases; unmatched junction bases: 6. The CDR3 totals 14 residues. The CDR3 region is CASSFRQGGQPQHF. The DNA for the CDR3 is TGTGCCAGCAGCTTTAGACAGGGAGGACAGCCCCAGCATTTT.

This clonotype has more than one count but fewer than ten. This chain links TRBV7-2 with TRBJ1-2; 9 bases line up with TRBD1. Germline CDR1 SGHTA, CDR2 FQGNSA. The CDR3 loop spans 15 amino acids. The ends lost 4 bases at V and 2 bases at J; junction bases unmatched: 5. The CDR3 DNA follows: TGTGCCAGCAGCTCGGGACAGGGTTTCAACTATGGCTACACCTTC. It yields the protein CASSSGQGFNYGYTF.

The chain recombines TRBV20-1 with TRBJ2-5; 10 bases align to TRBD2. Judging by the DNA end, TRBJ2-1 fits better; the J call may be wrong. CDR1 and CDR2 from the germline V gene are DFQATT and SNEGSKA (reference sequence). The CDR3 is 14 residues long. CDR3 protein: CSARVAGGWGEQFF. CDR3 DNA: TGCAGTGCTAGGGTAGCGGGAGGATGGGGGGAGCAGTTCTTC.

This chain joins TRBV19 and TRBJ2-7; possibly TRBD1 for D (5 bases). The length of the CDR3 is 16 residues. V gave up 3 bases and J gave up 2 bases, with 17 bases separating them. Germline CDR1 reads LNHDA; CDR2 reads SQIVND (reference sequence). The CDR3 here is CASSIVGALGTYEQYF. CDR3 sequence (DNA): TGTGCCAGTAGTATCGTAGGGGCCTTGGGAACCTACGAGCAGTACTTC.

This sequence joins TRBV6-6 and TRBJ1-2; 7 nucleotides line up with TRBD1. CDR3 length: 14 amino acids. CDR1 MNHNY and CDR2 SVGAGI come from the germline V gene (reference sequence). V was pared by 0 bases and J by 5 bases, with 3 bases of the junction left unmatched. The CDR3 DNA reads TGTGCCAGCAGTTACTCGGGGGGACAGTATGGCTACACCTTC. Translating it yields CASSYSGGQYGYTF.

This clonotype has only a few counts. The rearrangement uses TRBV7-2 and TRBJ2-5; possibly TRBD1 for D (6 bases). V lost 5 bases to trimming and J lost 1 base, with 11 bases between them. This CDR3 comprises 14 residues. Germline-derived CDR1 and CDR2 are SGHTA and FQGNSA. The CDR3 sequence: CASSQGIAQETQYF. The CDR3 DNA is TGTGCCAGCAGCCAGGGGATTGCCCAAGAGACCCAGTACTTC. The whole variable domain, remainder taken from reference TRBV7-2 and TRBJ2-5, is GAGVSQSPSNKVTEKGKDVELRCDPISGHTALYWYRQSLGQGLEFLIYFQGNSAPDKSGLPSDRFSAERTGGSVSTLTIQRTQQEDSAVYLCASSQGIAQETQYFGPGTRLLVL.

This chain joins TRBV15 and TRBJ2-3; no clear D. V was cut by 4 bases and J by 5 bases, with 10 bases left in between. Germline V CDR1 and CDR2: LNHNV, YYDKDF (reference sequence). The CDR3 covers 13 residues. CDR3 region: CATSTPPQDTQYF. In DNA, the CDR3 is TGTGCCACCAGCACCCCTCCCCAAGATACGCAGTATTTT.

J is TRBJ2-3 and V is TRBV29-1; TRBD2 agrees at 11 bases. The V gene's germline CDR1 is SQVTM and CDR2 ANQGSEA. Unmatched junction bases numbered 9, after V lost 5 bases and J lost 8 bases. The CDR3 length is 14 residues. The CDR3 DNA sequence: TGCAGCGTTAGTAGCGGGAGGGCGGGAGGTACGCAGTATTTT. Protein product: CSVSSGRAGGTQYF.

The chain combines TRBV2 with TRBJ2-5, with 8 bases lining up with TRBD1. Trimming at V came to 4 bases and at J to 5 bases, leaving 9 bases not matched to a gene. From germline, CDR1 is SNHLY and CDR2 FYNNEI. This CDR3 has 15 amino acids. CDR3 sequence reads: CASSGSRGRSETQYF. DNA of the CDR3: TGTGCCAGCAGTGGAAGCAGGGGGCGGTCTGAGACCCAGTACTTC.

The gene calls are TRBV2 and TRBJ2-7, with 13 bases lining up with TRBD2. Unmatched junction bases numbered 6, after V lost 7 bases and J lost 3 bases. The CDR3 is 15 residues long. The germline V gene has CDR1 SNHLY and CDR2 FYNNEI. The CDR3 DNA follows: TGTGCCAGCAAACCCCGGACTAGCGGGAGCTACGAGCAGTACTTC. Amino acid sequence: CASKPRTSGSYEQYF.

This chain uses TRBV20-1 with TRBJ1-1; no definite D call. Trimming removed 6 bases from V and 1 base from J, with 12 bases in between. Per the germline V gene, CDR1 is DFQATT and CDR2 is SNEGSKA (reference sequence). CDR3 length equals 13 residues. In nucleotides, the CDR3 is TGCAGTGCCTGGGCAGGAGGGAACACTGAAGCTTTCTTT. Translation: CSAWAGGNTEAFF.

The table lists this clonotype with a few counts. The rearrangement links TRBV12-3 or TRBV12-4 to TRBJ1-2; 10 bases are a match to TRBD1. There are 15 residues in the CDR3. The V gene end was trimmed by 4 bases and the J gene end by 4 bases; junction bases not matched to a gene: 6. The CDR3 DNA is TGTGCCAGCAGTTCCGGGACAGGGGTTTCCTATGGCTACACCTTC. Protein: CASSSGTGVSYGYTF.

This clonotype came up once. One end of the junction is discordant with germline, which a read error may explain. This rearrangement joins TRBV10-3 to TRBJ1-5; 9 nucleotides align to TRBD1. CDR3 length: 14 residues. Germline V lookup: CDR1 ENHRY, CDR2 SYGVKD. CDR3: CASSYSGDREPQHF. For the CDR3, the DNA is TGTGCCAGCAGTTACAGCGGGGACAGGGAGCCCCAGCATTTT.

This clonotype was seen only a few times. The rearrangement uses TRBV29-1 and TRBJ2-2; D not resolved. Germline lookup yields CDR1 SQVTM and CDR2 ANQGSEA. V was pared by 2 bases and J by 0 bases, with 13 bases between. The CDR3 spans 16 residues. CDR3 in amino acids: CSVELGRSANTGELFF. The CDR3 bases are TGCAGCGTTGAACTCGGCAGGTCAGCGAACACCGGGGAGCTGTTTTTT.

This clonotype was counted a few times. The V and J genes are TRBV5-4 and TRBJ1-6; D ambiguous. The CDR3 has 14 residues. Germline values: CDR1 SGHNT, CDR2 YYREEE (reference sequence). V was trimmed by 2 bases and J by 9 bases, leaving 12 bases between them. For the CDR3, the DNA is TGTGCCAGCAGCTTCCGGGAAGTAGGTTCACCCCTCCACTTT. Amino acid sequence: CASSFREVGSPLHF.

V gene TRBV11-2 combines with J gene TRBJ1-5; D remains ambiguous. This CDR3 region has 13 residues. Trimming stripped 1 base from V and 7 bases from J, with 8 bases between. Looked up from germline, CDR1 is SGHAT and CDR2 is FQNNGV. The CDR3 coding sequence is TGTGCCAGCAGCTTAGGATCGGACCAGCCCCAGCATTTT. Translation gives CASSLGSDQPQHF.

V gene TRBV29-1 combines with J gene TRBJ1-3; no clear D. There are 13 residues in the CDR3. The germline CDR1 and CDR2 sequences are SQVTM and ANQGSEA. V dropped 1 base and J dropped 0 bases, with 4 bases sitting between them. The CDR3 DNA is TGCAGCGTTGAAGGGGGCTCTGGAAACACCATATATTTT. This gives the protein CSVEGGSGNTIYF. Combining the CDR3 with reference TRBV29-1 and TRBJ1-3 gives the whole variable domain SAVISQKPSRDICQRGTSLTIQCQVDSQVTMMFWYRQQPGQSLTLIATANQGSEATYESGFVIDKFPISRPNLTFSTLTVSNMSPEDSSIYLCSVEGGSGNTIYFGEGSWLTVV.

The chain carries TRBV15 and TRBJ1-5; D remains ambiguous. The V and J ends lost 5 bases and 7 bases respectively, with 18 bases between them. The CDR3 length is 15 residues. Looked up from germline, CDR1 is LNHNV and CDR2 is YYDKDF (reference sequence). CDR3 sequence reads: CATSDMLTGRQPQHF. In DNA, the CDR3 is TGTGCCACCAGCGACATGTTGACCGGGAGACAGCCCCAGCATTTT.

The chain uses TRBV3-1 and TRBJ2-7, with D possibly TRBD1 on 5 matching bases. V lost 3 bases and J lost 5, with 11 bases in between. Germline loops: CDR1 LGHDT, CDR2 YNNKEL (reference sequence). The CDR3 length is 13 residues. CDR3 residues: CASSHGRVDEQYF. The CDR3 region has the DNA TGTGCCAGCAGCCACGGCAGGGTTGACGAGCAGTACTTC.

A few counts support this clonotype. This sequence joins TRBV11-2 and TRBJ2-2, with 7 bases aligning to TRBD1. This CDR3 contains 15 residues. Germline V CDR1 and CDR2: SGHAT, FQNNGV. V lost 5 bases and J lost 1; bases outside the gene matches: 4. The CDR3 DNA follows: TGTGCCAGCAGCGCGGACAGGATGAACACCGGGGAGCTGTTTTTT. It specifies CASSADRMNTGELFF.

V and J are TRBV6-6 and TRBJ2-7; no clear D gene. CDR3 length equals 13 residues. CDR1 is MNHNY and CDR2 is SVGAGI in the germline V gene (reference sequence). V was clipped by 6 bases and J by 3 bases, with 12 bases between them. The CDR3 DNA reads TGTGCCAGCAGGGAAGTCCCTCGCTACGAGCAGTACTTC. Its translation is CASREVPRYEQYF.

The rearrangement links TRBV7-9 to TRBJ1-2; D not resolved. The CDR3 covers 11 residues. CDR1 is SEHNR and CDR2 is FQNEAQ in the germline V gene (reference sequence). V lost 10 bases and J 8 bases, leaving 14 bases between the germline ends. CDR3 coding DNA: TGTGCCATCGGGGTCCCCGGGGGCTACACCTTC. Translated: CAIGVPGGYTF.

In its sample, this clonotype was seen a few times. The rearrangement links TRBV7-9 to TRBJ1-5; 10 positions agree with TRBD1. This CDR3 is 17 amino acids long. Germline CDR1 SEHNR, CDR2 FQNEAQ (reference sequence). With 4 bases clipped from V and 2 bases from J, the junction kept 8 bases outside the gene matches. CDR3 loop: CASSSYRDRGGNQPQHF. DNA for the CDR3: TGTGCCAGCAGCTCTTACCGGGACAGGGGTGGCAATCAGCCCCAGCATTTT.

This chain links TRBV11-1 with TRBJ2-2; 9 bases match TRBD1. The V and J ends lost 5 bases and 0 bases, in that order; junction bases with no gene match: 7. The CDR3 runs to 17 residues. CDR1 and CDR2 (germline): SGHAT, FQDESV (reference sequence). The CDR3 coding sequence is TGTGCCAGCAGCCCTGGCGGGACAGGGTCGAACACCGGGGAGCTGTTTTTT. Translating gives CASSPGGTGSNTGELFF.